Presented here are 9 T cell receptor beta chains from one specimen sequenced in a study of a mutant IDH1 vaccine in newly diagnosed glioma. Their cognate antigens are unknown. The time point is: week 11, during vaccination. What each vaccine dose contained was 300 ug of mutant IDH1 20-mer peptide, accompanied by topical imiquimod. TCRdb's copy holds only in-frame clones and misses some; the assay was immunoSEQ multiplex PCR. The sample carries 95,000 to 120,000 clones, roughly 90% recorded once. The sample was PBMCs, taken from a glioma patient whose treatment included an IDH1 peptide vaccine. The source of these receptors is a woman between 50 and 59 years old with glioma.

The chain joins TRBV2 to TRBJ2-1, with 7 bases identical to TRBD1. V trimming: 5 bases; J trimming: 5 bases; junction bases outside the gene matches: 3. The CDR3 extends over 13 amino acids. In germline, CDR1 is SNHLY, CDR2 FYNNEI. The CDR3 loop is CASSPDRDNEQFF. The CDR3 DNA follows: TGTGCCAGCAGTCCTGACAGGGACAATGAGCAGTTCTTC.

The chain combines TRBV27 with TRBJ1-1, with a weak D call TRBD1 (6 bases). The CDR3 totals 14 residues. V was pared by 6 bases and J by 1 base, with 12 bases between. Per germline, CDR1 MNHEY and CDR2 SMNVEV (reference sequence). The CDR3 DNA is TGTGCCAGCAGCCCCTGGGGGCCGAACACTGAAGCTTTCTTT. Its translation: CASSPWGPNTEAFF.

The rearrangement uses TRBV30 and TRBJ2-2; TRBD1 is a possible D gene (5 bases). V gave up 3 bases and J gave up 3 bases, with 11 bases separating them. CDR1 is GTSNPN, CDR2 SVGIG, per germline (reference sequence). The length of the CDR3 is 14 residues. CDR3 DNA sequence: TGTGCCTGGAGGTCAGGGATTGACACCGGGGAGCTGTTTTTT. Translation: CAWRSGIDTGELFF.

The genes are TRBV5-6 and TRBJ2-7, with D perhaps TRBD2 (5 bases). Trimming left V 1 base short and J 0 bases short, with 5 bases between. The CDR3 loop spans 13 amino acids. The germline V gene encodes CDR1 SGHDT and CDR2 YYEEEE. The CDR3 sequence: CASSLTSSYEQYF. CDR3 DNA sequence: TGTGCCAGCAGCTTGACTAGCTCCTACGAGCAGTACTTC.

The V and J genes are TRBV7-9 and TRBJ2-1, with D possibly being TRBD1 (6 bases). Between the trimmed V and J ends, which lost 5 bases and 9 bases, there was a span of 14 bases. The germline CDR1 and CDR2 sequences are SEHNR and FQNEAQ (reference sequence). CDR3 size: 13 residues. The CDR3 coding sequence is TGTGCCAGCAGCCTTCCGGACAGAGCTGAGCAGTTCTTC. This sequence encodes CASSLPDRAEQFF.

This chain connects TRBV18 to TRBJ1-1, with D unresolved. The germline gives CDR1 KGHSH, CDR2 LQKENI. V gave up 5 bases and J gave up 1 base, with 5 bases separating them. This CDR3 contains 12 residues. The chain's CDR3 is CASSAGNTEAFF. The CDR3 bases are TGTGCCAGCTCAGCCGGGAACACTGAAGCTTTCTTT.

In this sample, this clone turned up once. The chain links TRBV5-1 to TRBJ2-7; D is uncertain. The germline CDR1 and CDR2 sequences are SGHRS and YFSETQ. Trimming pared 2 bases from V and 3 bases from J, leaving 9 bases between. CDR3 length equals 13 residues. CDR3 region: CASSFQTGYEQYF. In DNA, the CDR3 is TGCGCCAGCAGCTTCCAGACTGGCTACGAGCAGTACTTC.

This chain connects TRBV6-5 to TRBJ1-4; D gene unclear. Germline V gene sequence: CDR1 MNHEY, CDR2 SVGAGI. V was trimmed by 8 bases and J by 8 bases, leaving 18 bases between them. The length of the CDR3 is 14 residues. The CDR3 protein is CASLTGGRKEKLFF. CDR3 sequence (DNA): TGTGCCAGCCTCACCGGTGGGAGAAAGGAAAAACTGTTTTTT.

This chain connects TRBV28 to TRBJ2-7; TRBD2 matches at 11 bases. Trimming removed 6 bases from V and 0 bases from J; junction bases left unmatched: 7. The CDR3 is made up of 16 amino acids. Germline CDR1 reads MDHEN; CDR2 reads SYDVKM. The CDR3, as DNA: TGTGCCAGCAGCTTTCCGACTAGCGGGAACTCCTACGAGCAGTACTTC. It encodes CASSFPTSGNSYEQYF.